The T cell receptor beta chain described here comes from a study of blood T cell repertoires in COVID-19. Profiling relied on immunoSEQ multiplex PCR, and the TCRdb table lists in-frame clones only, not all of them. The sample lists around 110,000 clones, 71% occurring once. With V trimmed by 4 bases and J by 5 bases, 15 bases remained unmatched. Germline CDR1 and CDR2: SEHNR and FQNEAQ (reference sequence). The CDR3 consists of 18 residues. The sample comprised peripheral blood. This chain joins TRBV7-9 and TRBJ2-5; 11 bases fit TRBD2. This clonotype was obtained from a human donor with acute or convalescent COVID-19. The donor label of this sample is uncertain. The CDR3 loop is CASSYFTASGGSTETQYF. The CDR3 DNA sequence: TGTGCCAGCAGCTACTTTACGGCTAGCGGGGGGAGTACGGAGACCCAGTACTTC.